The 17 T cell receptor beta chains in this list originate from one sample, sequenced in a study of OX40 agonist ivuxolimab in advanced cancers. Assay used: immunoSEQ multiplex PCR; TCRdb lists only in-frame clones, some missing. The sample yields tens of thousands of clones, 80% to 95% seen once. The sample consisted of CD4+ or CD8+ T cells sorted from blood, taken in a trial of the OX40 agonist ivuxolimab. The receptors were gathered from an adult with an advanced solid tumor such as melanoma, head and neck, liver or kidney cancer.

There are a few counts of this clone. The rearrangement uses TRBV11-2 and TRBJ2-5, with no clear D. The CDR3 has 12 residues. Trimming cost V 1 base and J 5 bases, with 5 bases left between them. The germline V gene encodes CDR1 SGHAT and CDR2 FQNNGV. This CDR3 is CASSLVGETQYF. Written as DNA, the CDR3 is TGTGCCAGCAGCTTAGTCGGTGAGACCCAGTACTTC.

This chain uses TRBV6-1 with TRBJ2-1; D call uncertain. The V end was cut by 1 base, the J end by 2 bases, with 12 bases between. Germline V CDR1 and CDR2: MNHNS, SASEGT. The CDR3 loop spans 16 amino acids. CDR3 region: CASSEEVLVPYNEQFF. The CDR3 DNA follows: TGTGCCAGCAGTGAAGAAGTTCTCGTCCCCTACAATGAGCAGTTCTTC.

This sequence joins TRBV6-5 and TRBJ1-3; D is unresolved. CDR1 and CDR2 (germline): MNHEY, SVGAGI. Trimming shortened V by 5 bases and J by 8 bases, and 19 bases separated the two germline ends. The CDR3 contains 15 residues. CDR3 amino acids: CASSPGRSLWHTIYF. The CDR3 bases are TGTGCCAGCAGTCCAGGTCGCTCCCTATGGCACACCATATATTTT.

The genes are TRBV19 and TRBJ1-1, with 8 bases aligning to TRBD1. The V segment lost 3 bases and the J segment 5 bases; nucleotides outside the gene matches: 5. CDR3 length: 14 amino acids. CDR1 and CDR2 from the germline V gene are LNHDA and SQIVND (reference sequence). The CDR3 DNA sequence: TGTGCCAGTAGTATCTACAGGGGGGAGACTGAAGCTTTCTTT. Its translation is CASSIYRGETEAFF.

This chain joins TRBV5-8 and TRBJ2-3; no definite D call. Germline lookup yields CDR1 SGHTS and CDR2 YDEGEE. The V gene lost 5 bases and the J gene lost 6 bases, with 19 bases spanning the gap. The CDR3 extends over 15 amino acids. In nucleotides, the CDR3 is TGTGCCAGCAGATGGGGTTGGGCTCTCGGCGATACGCAGTATTTT. Protein: CASRWGWALGDTQYF.

The rearrangement uses TRBV6-5 and TRBJ2-1; D is uncertain. The CDR3 runs 14 residues. From germline, CDR1 is MNHEY and CDR2 SVGAGI. Trimming left V 5 bases short and J 5 bases short, with 13 bases between. The CDR3 nucleotides read TGTGCCAGCAGTGACCATGACCGGAACAATGAGCAGTTCTTC. Translating it yields CASSDHDRNNEQFF.

The gene calls are TRBV4-1 and TRBJ1-3, with D uncertain. The CDR3 totals 13 residues. The germline V and J ends were trimmed by 0 bases and 5 bases, with 5 bases remaining between them. CDR1 is MGHRA, CDR2 YSYEKL, per germline. The CDR3 loop is CASSQDWRNTIYF. The CDR3 bases are TGCGCCAGCAGCCAAGATTGGCGAAACACCATATATTTT.

The J gene is TRBJ2-3, the V gene TRBV7-9; D remains unclear. The CDR3 sequence is 15 residues long. Germline V gene sequence: CDR1 SEHNR, CDR2 FQNEAQ (reference sequence). V was clipped by 5 bases and J by 0 bases, with 12 bases between them. CDR3 sequence: CASSHDLTSTDTQYF. As DNA, the CDR3 is TGTGCCAGCAGCCATGATTTGACAAGCACAGATACGCAGTATTTT.

Details on this clone: Distinct nucleotide sequences in the sample also encode this CDR3. The chain recombines TRBV6-1 with TRBJ1-2; D gene unclear. Germline V gene sequence: CDR1 MNHNS, CDR2 SASEGT. Trimming removed 1 base at V and 4 bases at J, with 4 bases between. The CDR3 has 12 residues. As DNA, the CDR3 is TGTGCCAGCAGTGAAGGCCTCTATGGCTACACCTTC. This sequence encodes CASSEGLYGYTF.

The CDR3 is CAISRTSGRESSGANVLTF. The CDR3 nucleotides are TGTGCCATCAGCAGGACTAGCGGGAGGGAGAGCTCTGGGGCCAACGTCCTGACTTTC. V gene TRBV10-3 combines with J gene TRBJ2-6; 15 nucleotides agree with TRBD2. Looked up from germline, CDR1 is ENHRY and CDR2 is SYGVKD. J gave up 0 bases and V 6 bases, and 6 bases lay outside the gene matches. The CDR3 runs 19 residues.

CDR3 in DNA: TGTGCCAGCAGGCCTATACAGTATAATCAGCCCCAGCATTTT. This codes for CASRPIQYNQPQHF. This chain uses TRBV27 with TRBJ1-5, with unresolved D. This CDR3 spans 14 amino acids. Trimming removed 6 bases at V and 4 bases at J, with 13 bases between. Germline assignment: CDR1 MNHEY and CDR2 SMNVEV (reference sequence).

The chain links TRBV7-2 to TRBJ2-3; no clear D. Trimming shortened V by 0 bases and J by 0 bases, and 10 bases separated the two germline ends. The CDR3 runs to 16 residues. CDR1 is SGHTA, CDR2 FQGNSA, per germline. CDR3 nucleotide sequence: TGTGCCAGCAGCTTAGCAGGAGCTTCTAGCACAGATACGCAGTATTTT. This encodes CASSLAGASSTDTQYF.

The CDR3 loop is CASRSGASGETQYF. The CDR3 DNA reads as TGTGCCAGCAGATCGGGGGCTAGTGGTGAGACCCAGTACTTC. The chain combines TRBV11-2 with TRBJ2-5, with D possibly called TRBD1 or TRBD2 (6 bases each). Looked up from germline, CDR1 is SGHAT and CDR2 is FQNNGV. V dropped 6 bases and J dropped 5 bases, with 16 bases sitting between them. The CDR3 loop spans 14 amino acids.

The chain links TRBV6-1 to TRBJ1-4; a weak D match, TRBD1 (5 bases). Germline V lookup: CDR1 MNHNS, CDR2 SASEGT. The CDR3 has 15 residues. V lost 2 bases and J lost 8, with 15 bases in between. Here the CDR3 reads CASSEMRGAGEKLFF. The CDR3 region has the DNA TGTGCCAGCAGTGAAATGCGAGGGGCAGGGGAAAAACTGTTTTTT.

The J gene is TRBJ2-7, the V gene TRBV6-1; 8 nucleotides line up with TRBD2. With 4 bases clipped from V and 5 bases from J, the junction kept 7 bases outside the gene matches. The germline gives CDR1 MNHNS, CDR2 SASEGT. This CDR3 is 14 amino acids long. The CDR3 here is CASSGSGGTDEQYF. CDR3 nucleotides: TGTGCCAGCAGTGGGAGCGGGGGTACGGACGAGCAGTACTTC.

V is TRBV10-3 and J is TRBJ1-3; the D is unclear. The CDR3 spans 14 residues. Germline V lookup: CDR1 ENHRY, CDR2 SYGVKD. The V and J ends lost 4 bases and 0 bases respectively, with 7 bases between them. This CDR3 reads CAISGASSGNTIYF. The CDR3 nucleotides read TGTGCCATCAGTGGGGCGAGCTCTGGAAACACCATATATTTT.

V usage is TRBV5-1 and J usage is TRBJ1-2, with 8 nucleotides matching TRBD1. The junction had 9 bases not matched to a gene; V was cut back by 0 bases and J by 8 bases. The CDR3 length is 15 residues. The germline CDR1 and CDR2 sequences are SGHRS and YFSETQ. The DNA of the CDR3 is TGCGCCAGCAGCTTGGGGGTCCAGGGGGCGCCAGGCTACACCTTC. As protein: CASSLGVQGAPGYTF.